The following is a T cell receptor beta chain sequence with its context. TCRdb re-called the RT-PCR reads through MiXCR, storing one row per CDR3 protein. Among approximately 200,000 distinct CDR3 sequences listed, 41% were seen once. The data originate from a study of patients and donors after allogeneic stem cell transplantation. The CDR3 loop spans 18 amino acids. Trimming took 6 bases from V and 3 from J; bases not matched to a gene: 13. The germline V gene encodes CDR1 DFQATT and CDR2 SNEGSKA (reference sequence). The receptor's source is a human donor who was either an allogeneic HSCT recipient or a stem cell or donor lymphocyte infusion donor (not recorded which). It is not recorded whose cells these are; they may come from a transplant donor. The specimen sequenced was blood, either unsorted or a sorted T cell fraction (not recorded which). The rearrangement joins TRBV20-1 to TRBJ2-3, with 15 bases lining up with TRBD2. CDR3 region: CSAPIWTSGRATTDTQYF. The CDR3 DNA reads as TGCAGTGCCCCGATATGGACTAGCGGGAGGGCCACGACAGATACGCAGTATTTT.